The 10 T cell receptor beta chains reported below all come from one sample, sequenced in a study of T cell responses to AZD1222 COVID-19 vaccine. TCRdb's table, derived via immunoSEQ multiplex PCR, lists solely in-frame clones and lacks some. The sample contains 150,000 to 200,000 clones, 80% to 90% of which appear only once. This specimen consisted of peripheral blood, obtained on day 0 of AZD1222 vaccination. The source is an adult in good health.

The chain employs TRBV19 and TRBJ2-5; 13 bases align to TRBD2. Germline V lookup: CDR1 LNHDA, CDR2 SQIVND (reference sequence). The CDR3 consists of 19 residues. V lost 1 base to trimming and J lost 2 bases; unmatched junction nucleotides: 10. In DNA, the CDR3 is TGTGCCAGTAGTATAGTCCGGACTAGCGGGGGTACTCCGCAAGAGACCCAGTACTTC. It encodes CASSIVRTSGGTPQETQYF. Supplemented by reference TRBV19 and TRBJ2-5, the full variable domain reads DGGITQSPKYLFRKEGQNVTLSCEQNLNHDAMYWYRQDPGQGLRLIYYSQIVNDFQKGDIAEGYSVSREKKESFPLTVTSAQKNPTAFYLCASSIVRTSGGTPQETQYFGPGTRLLVL.

The chain recombines TRBV7-8 with TRBJ1-5; perhaps TRBD1 as D (5 bases). The CDR3 covers 16 residues. Trimming took off 1 base at V and 2 bases at J, with 12 bases between the two ends. Germline CDR1 reads SGHVS; CDR2 reads FQNEAQ. The CDR3 sequence: CASSLGGGYGNQPQHF. CDR3 bases: TGTGCCAGCAGCTTAGGGGGCGGGTACGGCAATCAGCCCCAGCATTTT.

The rearrangement links TRBV19 to TRBJ2-2; D unclear. CDR3 length equals 14 residues. V was cut by 1 base and J by 6 bases, with 9 bases left in between. The germline V gene has CDR1 LNHDA and CDR2 SQIVND (reference sequence). The CDR3 nucleotides are TGTGCCAGTAGTATAGCCGAAACTCCCGGGGAGCTGTTTTTT. It encodes CASSIAETPGELFF.

This chain uses TRBV19 with TRBJ2-2; D is unclear. Trimming took off 6 bases at V and 8 bases at J, with 10 bases between the two ends. Germline CDR1 LNHDA, CDR2 SQIVND (reference sequence). CDR3 size: 12 residues. The CDR3 DNA reads TGTGCCAGTAGCACCGAGACTGGGGAGCTGTTTTTT. Its translation is CASSTETGELFF. Combining the CDR3 with reference TRBV19 and TRBJ2-2 gives the whole variable domain DGGITQSPKYLFRKEGQNVTLSCEQNLNHDAMYWYRQDPGQGLRLIYYSQIVNDFQKGDIAEGYSVSREKKESFPLTVTSAQKNPTAFYLCASSTETGELFFGEGSRLTVL.

The chain combines TRBV12-3 or TRBV12-4 with TRBJ1-5; D gene uncertain. The ends were cut back, 6 bases at V and 4 bases at J, with 10 bases in the middle. The CDR3 covers 13 residues. Written as DNA, the CDR3 is TGTGCCAGCAGACCAGCTCTGAATCAGCCCCAGCATTTT. Translating gives CASRPALNQPQHF.

The chain combines TRBV27 with TRBJ1-6, with 7 bases identical to TRBD1. Germline CDR1 reads MNHEY; CDR2 reads SMNVEV (reference sequence). The CDR3 sequence is 15 residues long. With V trimmed by 3 bases and J by 2 bases, 1 base remained unmatched. The CDR3 is CASSLQGAYNSPLHF. CDR3 in DNA: TGTGCCAGCAGTTTGCAGGGGGCCTATAATTCACCCCTCCACTTT.

This chain uses TRBV12-3 or TRBV12-4 with TRBJ1-2; D gene unclear. The CDR3 is 13 residues long. The chain's CDR3 is CATPGSSNYGYTF. CDR3 bases: TGTGCAACTCCGGGCAGCTCTAACTATGGCTACACCTTC.

The rearrangement joins TRBV27 to TRBJ1-3, with a possible D match to TRBD1 (6 bases). There are 15 residues in the CDR3. V was shortened by 4 bases and J by 0 bases, with 10 bases between the two germline ends. The germline V gene has CDR1 MNHEY and CDR2 SMNVEV (reference sequence). CDR3 bases: TGTGCCAGCAGTTCAGGGGTCCCCTCTGGAAACACCATATATTTT. Translated, it gives CASSSGVPSGNTIYF.

The gene calls are TRBV4-1 and TRBJ1-6; D not resolved. The germline V and J ends were trimmed by 0 bases and 7 bases, with 19 bases remaining between them. Germline CDR1 and CDR2: MGHRA and YSYEKL. The CDR3 extends over 18 amino acids. For the CDR3, the DNA is TGCGCCAGCAGCCAAGATTTATCCAGGACCGAATCAAATTCACCCCTCCACTTT. Encoded protein: CASSQDLSRTESNSPLHF.

This chain joins TRBV11-2 and TRBJ2-7; D is uncertain. Trimming removed 1 base from V and 6 bases from J, with 13 bases in between. The CDR3 is 14 amino acids. Germline-derived CDR1 and CDR2 are SGHAT and FQNNGV. The CDR3 spells CASSLGFLLGEQYF. CDR3 nucleotides: TGTGCCAGCAGCTTAGGCTTCCTTCTAGGCGAGCAGTACTTC.